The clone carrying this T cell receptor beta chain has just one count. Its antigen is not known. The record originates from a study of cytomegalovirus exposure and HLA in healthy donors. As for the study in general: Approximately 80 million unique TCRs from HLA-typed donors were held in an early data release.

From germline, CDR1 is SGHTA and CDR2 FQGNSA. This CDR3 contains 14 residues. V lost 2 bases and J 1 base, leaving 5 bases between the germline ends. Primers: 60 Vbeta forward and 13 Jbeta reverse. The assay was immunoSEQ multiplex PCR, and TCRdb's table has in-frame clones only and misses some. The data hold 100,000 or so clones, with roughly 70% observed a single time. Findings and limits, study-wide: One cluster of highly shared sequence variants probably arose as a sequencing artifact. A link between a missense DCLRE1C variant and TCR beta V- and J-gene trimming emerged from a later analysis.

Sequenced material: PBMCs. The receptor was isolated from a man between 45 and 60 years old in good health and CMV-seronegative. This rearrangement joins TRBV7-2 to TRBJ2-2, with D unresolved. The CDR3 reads CASSLRGNTGELFF. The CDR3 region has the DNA TGTGCCAGCAGCTTACGAGGGAACACCGGGGAGCTGTTTTTT.